This T cell receptor beta chain was recovered during a study of blood T cells in healthy people across ages. As regards this clonotype: Antigen: not known.

A second about 6 to 12 cycle PCR used barcoded and J-beta primers. MiXCR, applied by TCRdb to the 5' RACE reads, yields one record per CDR3 protein. The table records approximately 800,000 distinct CDR3 sequences, approximately 60% of them present only once. General study results and limits: The diversity estimates, figures obtained from one million T cells, were considered underestimates. PBMCs were not sorted, which prevented a conclusive comparison of naive versus antigen-experienced cells.

Germline lookup yields CDR1 SGHDT and CDR2 YYEEEE. The CDR3 extends over 12 amino acids. V dropped 5 bases and J dropped 5 bases, with 10 bases sitting between them. The clonotype originates from a man aged 35-49 years in good health. The chain combines TRBV5-6 with TRBJ1-2; possible D gene TRBD1, 6 bases. Source material: blood. The CDR3 region is CASRHQGYGYTF. The CDR3 DNA sequence: TGTGCCAGCAGGCATCAGGGGTATGGCTACACCTTC.